The entry below gives a single T cell receptor beta chain sequence along with its context. Its recognized antigen is unknown. The input lacks base qualities; no much larger clone sits a single base away. The data stem from a study of blood T cell repertoires in COVID-19 (dated by TCRdb to about 2020). Study-wide context: Samples from collaborators originated in the United States, Italy and Spain and spanned both the acute and convalescent phases of COVID-19. HLA class I and class II types, where available, came from metadata supplied by the sample provider rather than from assay-based typing. Sample metadata almost always included a de-identified subject ID, COVID-19 status, age in years and sex. The dataset comprised deeply sampled blood TCRbeta repertoires from subjects exposed to, actively infected with, or recovered from COVID-19. The prospective study material was composed of cDNA or gDNA derived from T cells, B-cell-depleted T cells, or PBMCs. A freely available public database, intended as a resource for researchers studying the immune response to SARS-CoV-2, is where the repertoires were released. Samples were obtained from the ongoing ImmuneRACE study (first 160 participants) and from 1,200 or so subjects provided by 6 global collaborators.

TCRbeta CDR3 regions were amplified from genomic DNA using the immunoSEQ Assay, a bias-controlled multiplex PCR. Under the source paper's analysis protocol: The number of nucleated cells in each sample was estimated by amplification of reference gene primers within the assay. To quantify the absolute abundance of each unique TCRbeta CDR3 rearrangement, sequence reads were collapsed and filtered. Productive Simpson clonality was computed per sample as the square root of Simpson's diversity index over productive rearrangements. TCRdb stores this immuneACCESS table with in-frame sequences only. Part of the clones is absent; in the studies checked, under half of the shortfall reflects unresolved V genes, and no reason is known for the rest. That table supplies the V and J calls and clone size; D and trimming were determined from the DNA. The sample table holds approximately 170,000 clones, of which roughly 90% were seen once. Of the sample, less than 0.85% falls within the top ten clones.

Enrolling through a virtual design, the prospective study's participants ranged in age from about 18 to 100 years and lived across 24 United States geographic areas. Cohort assignment in the prospective study relied on participant-reported clinical history from a screening survey and a study questionnaire. For ImmuneRACE Cohort 3, a participant was defined as recovered based on two consecutive negative NP/OP PCR tests, clearance by a healthcare professional, or resolution of symptoms. Each participant in the prospective study had whole blood, serum and a nasopharyngeal or oropharyngeal swab collected by mobile phlebotomists. Over a 2-month period, participants in the prospective study had the option of providing additional blood draws and questionnaires. Before DNA extraction, blood samples from the prospective study were shipped at room temperature or frozen. Broader findings and caveats from the paper: How much clinical and demographic metadata was included differed by source and by participant, and the metadata was provided uncurated.

This receptor was identified in a woman aged 18 to 35 who had recovered from COVID-19. Sequenced input: PBMCs or T cells enriched from blood (not recorded which).

The sequence in DNA is TGTGCCAGCAGGGCACTAGCGGGAGACTACGAGCAGTACTTC. It encodes CASRALAGDYEQYF. The chain employs TRBV3-1 (or the pseudogene TRBV3-2) and TRBJ2-7, with 11 bases matching TRBD2. The CDR3 goes from the cysteine to the phenylalanine over 14 residues. Only the CDR3 portion is preserved as DNA: 42 bases, with reading frame beginning at the first base. The germline V gene encodes CDR1 LGHDT and CDR2 YNNKEL (reference sequence). V is cut back by 6 bases and J by 3 bases, with 4 bases in the junction unmatched.